Listed here are 26 T cell receptor beta chains from one sample, sequenced in a study of blood T cells in healthy people across ages. A J-beta primer mix and a sample-barcoded 5' primer were used in a second PCR of roughly 7 to 12 cycles. TCRdb re-called the 5' RACE reads through MiXCR, storing one row per CDR3 protein. The table lists around 800,000 distinct CDR3 sequences, around a quarter of them singletons. A further study also used this sample, focusing on T cells of mothers and their children.

The sample was blood. These receptor sequences come from a boy aged 10-17 years in good health.

This clonotype has at least ten counts. This chain joins TRBV12-3 or TRBV12-4 and TRBJ2-7, with D perhaps TRBD1 or TRBD2 (6 bases each). The V gene lost 5 bases and the J gene lost 0 bases, with 11 bases spanning the gap. The CDR3 runs 14 residues. The CDR3 sequence: CASSPRGLSYEQYF. In nucleotides, the CDR3 is TGTGCCAGCAGTCCCCGGGGGCTCTCCTACGAGCAGTACTTC.

The chain uses TRBV12-3 or TRBV12-4 and TRBJ2-4, with 12 bases lining up with TRBD2. After removal of 2 bases from V and 1 base from J, the junction contained 6 bases not matched to a gene. This CDR3 has 18 residues. The DNA of the CDR3 is TGTGCCAGCAGTTTACCGCTAGCGGGGGGGAGGGCCAAAAACATTCAGTACTTC. Protein sequence: CASSLPLAGGRAKNIQYF.

This chain joins TRBV12-3 or TRBV12-4 and TRBJ1-6, with D possibly TRBD1 on 6 matching bases. The V gene lost 3 bases and the J gene lost 2 bases, with 17 bases spanning the gap. This CDR3 comprises 18 residues. The CDR3 reads CASSFGVSTGTYNSPLHF. CDR3 in DNA: TGTGCCAGCAGTTTCGGGGTTTCAACAGGGACCTATAATTCACCCCTCCACTTT.

This clonotype came up a few times. This chain links TRBV12-3 or TRBV12-4 with TRBJ1-2, with TRBD1 as a possible D gene (5 bases). V lost 4 bases and J 6 bases, leaving 18 bases between the germline ends. The length of the CDR3 is 15 residues. The CDR3 region is CASSSSTQGGDGYTF. The CDR3 DNA reads TGTGCCAGCAGTTCCTCCACCCAGGGTGGTGATGGCTACACCTTC.

This clonotype turned up a few times. This rearrangement joins TRBV5-1 to TRBJ1-1, with 9 positions matching TRBD1. Germline V gene sequence: CDR1 SGHRS, CDR2 YFSETQ. The CDR3 is 15 residues long. V shed 4 bases, J shed 1 base, and the junction held 5 bases outside the gene matches. The CDR3 nucleotides read TGCGCCAGCAGCCCTCGGACAGGGGAGAACACTGAAGCTTTCTTT. As protein: CASSPRTGENTEAFF.

This clonotype was picked up one time. This chain links TRBV20-1 with TRBJ1-2, with TRBD1 as a possible D gene (5 bases). V lost 3 bases and J lost 0, with 11 bases in between. The CDR3 sequence is 14 residues long. Germline V CDR1 and CDR2: DFQATT, SNEGSKA (reference sequence). CDR3 region: CSARSAGTNYGYTF. CDR3 nucleotide sequence: TGCAGTGCTAGGAGCGCAGGGACTAACTATGGCTACACCTTC.

This chain uses TRBV4-2 with TRBJ2-5; 11 bases align to TRBD2. V was pared by 0 bases and J by 7 bases, with 10 bases of the junction left unmatched. The CDR3 has 17 amino acids. The germline gives CDR1 LGHNA, CDR2 YNFKEQ. As DNA, the CDR3 is TGTGCCAGCAGCCAAGATAGACCTAGCGGGGGGAAAGGGACCCAGTACTTC. This sequence encodes CASSQDRPSGGKGTQYF.

On this clonotype itself: The junction shows a germline mismatch at one end, possibly a read error. This chain connects TRBV14 to TRBJ2-7; 7 bases align to TRBD1. The CDR3 sequence is 13 residues long. Germline V lookup: CDR1 SGHDN, CDR2 FVKESK. CDR3 protein: CASSQKRQGEQYF. The CDR3 DNA is TGCGCCAGCAGCCAAAAACGACAGGGCGAGCAGTACTTC.

This clonotype was picked up one time. The chain is built from TRBV2 and TRBJ2-7; maybe TRBD2 (6 bases). CDR3 length: 14 amino acids. V lost 9 bases, J lost 7 bases, and 22 bases lay in between. Germline V CDR1 and CDR2: SNHLY, FYNNEI. The CDR3 coding sequence is TGTGCCAGTCGACGGGACTCCCAGAGGGGTGAGCAGTACTTC. This gives the protein CASRRDSQRGEQYF.

This chain uses TRBV24-1 with TRBJ1-1, with unresolved D. Germline V gene lookup returns CDR1 KGHDR and CDR2 SFDVKD. The CDR3 consists of 12 residues. Trimming took 3 bases from V and 10 from J, leaving 11 bases between them. CDR3 in amino acids: CATSDDRAVAFF. CDR3 nucleotides: TGTGCCACCAGTGATGACCGGGCCGTAGCTTTCTTT.

The sample holds a few counts of this clonotype. The chain has TRBV10-3 and TRBJ1-1, with D perhaps TRBD1 (6 bases). V lost 2 bases, J lost 2 bases, and 15 bases lay in between. Germline CDR1 and CDR2: ENHRY and SYGVKD. The CDR3 totals 16 residues. For the CDR3, the DNA is TGTGCCATCAGTGAGAGGACAGCGCCCGACAACACTGAAGCTTTCTTT. It is translated as CAISERTAPDNTEAFF.

There are a few counts of this clonotype. V is TRBV3-1 and J is TRBJ1-5; maybe TRBD1 (5 bases). The germline V and J ends were trimmed by 4 bases and 7 bases, with 14 bases remaining between them. The germline gives CDR1 LGHDT, CDR2 YNNKEL (reference sequence). This CDR3 spans 14 amino acids. CDR3 residues: CASSPGRGGQPQHF. The CDR3 DNA reads TGTGCCAGCAGCCCGGGTCGCGGGGGGCAGCCCCAGCATTTT.

This clonotype occurred a few times. The genes are TRBV4-1 and TRBJ2-1, with D perhaps matching TRBD1 or TRBD2 (5 bases each). Germline CDR1 and CDR2: MGHRA and YSYEKL. There are 15 residues in the CDR3. V lost 1 base, J lost 7 bases, and 14 bases lay in between. The CDR3 region has the DNA TGCGCCAGCAGCCAAGCCCCGGGACCTTCAAATGAGCAGTTCTTC. Encoded protein: CASSQAPGPSNEQFF.

This clonotype was seen only a few times. The chain joins TRBV6-6 to TRBJ2-3; 8 bases are a match to TRBD1. The CDR3 totals 13 residues. The V segment lost 9 bases and the J segment 5 bases; nucleotides outside the gene matches: 7. CDR1 and CDR2 (germline): MNHNY, SVGAGI (reference sequence). CDR3 residues: CASIGTGQDTQYF. The DNA of the CDR3 is TGTGCCAGTATAGGGACAGGCCAAGATACGCAGTATTTT.

V usage is TRBV9 and J usage is TRBJ2-5, with TRBD2 identical over 8 bases. Germline CDR1 and CDR2: SGDLS and YYNGEE. With V trimmed by 3 bases and J by 2 bases, 6 bases remained unmatched. The CDR3 has 15 amino acids. This CDR3 is CASSALAGRQETQYF. The CDR3 bases are TGTGCCAGCAGCGCTTTAGCGGGGCGGCAAGAGACCCAGTACTTC. The whole variable domain, filled in from reference TRBV9 and TRBJ2-5, reads DSGVTQTPKHLITATGQRVTLRCSPRSGDLSVYWYQQSLDQGLQFLIQYYNGEERAKGNILERFSAQQFPDLHSELNLSSLELGDSALYFCASSALAGRQETQYFGPGTRLLVL.

The V call is TRBV28, the J call TRBJ2-1; 9 nucleotides line up with TRBD1. CDR1 and CDR2 from the germline V gene are MDHEN and SYDVKM. The CDR3 spans 16 residues. With 4 bases clipped from V and 3 bases from J, the junction kept 7 bases outside the gene matches. CDR3 residues: CASSSTGQGLYNEQFF. CDR3 bases: TGTGCCAGCAGTTCGACCGGACAGGGGCTCTACAATGAGCAGTTCTTC.

This clonotype was counted only a few times. V and J are TRBV5-5 and TRBJ2-1; 15 positions match TRBD2. Trimming took 4 bases from V and 7 from J; bases not matched to a gene: 6. CDR3 length equals 16 residues. From germline, CDR1 is SGHKS and CDR2 YYEKEE (reference sequence). CDR3 nucleotide sequence: TGTGCCAGCAGCATGGGACTAGCGGGGGGTTTAAATGAGCAGTTCTTC. Protein product: CASSMGLAGGLNEQFF. Full variable domain (missing parts from reference TRBV5-5 and TRBJ2-1): DAGVTQSPTHLIKTRGQQVTLRCSPISGHKSVSWYQQVLGQGPQFIFQYYEKEERGRGNFPDRFSARQFPNYSSELNVNALLLGDSALYLCASSMGLAGGLNEQFFGPGTRLTVL.

This clonotype has more than one count but fewer than ten. J is TRBJ1-3 and V is TRBV12-3 or TRBV12-4, with TRBD1 identical over 8 bases. V was pared by 7 bases and J by 8 bases, with 10 bases of the junction left unmatched. There are 14 residues in the CDR3. The DNA for the CDR3 is TGTGCCAGCACCCAGGGGGCCGACGCAGACACCATATATTTT. This encodes CASTQGADADTIYF.

J is TRBJ2-5 and V is TRBV20-1, with 7 bases lining up with TRBD1. The J call may be in error: the DNA end matches TRBJ2-1 better. Germline V gene sequence: CDR1 DFQATT, CDR2 SNEGSKA (reference sequence). This CDR3 spans 12 amino acids. CDR3 bases: TGCAGTGCTGAGTCAGGGGGCAATGAGCAGTTCTTC. This sequence encodes CSAESGGNEQFF.

This clonotype was seen a few times. The chain links TRBV12-3 or TRBV12-4 to TRBJ1-1; perhaps TRBD1 as D (6 bases). V was pared by 2 bases and J by 6 bases, with 16 bases between. The CDR3 is made up of 15 amino acids. CDR3 region: CASSLSWYRDAEAFF. As DNA, the CDR3 is TGTGCCAGCAGTTTATCCTGGTACAGGGATGCTGAAGCTTTCTTT.

The rearrangement joins TRBV12-3 or TRBV12-4 to TRBJ2-1; a weak D match, TRBD2 (6 bases). The last part of the DNA fits TRBJ2-7 better; the J call may be wrong. CDR3 length: 11 residues. In nucleotides, the CDR3 is TGTGCCAGCAGTGCGGGGAAGGAGCAGTACTTC. Translation gives CASSAGKEQYF.

The chain carries TRBV7-3 and TRBJ2-1; 8 nucleotides agree with TRBD1. CDR1 SGHTA and CDR2 FQGTGA come from the germline V gene. Trimming took 0 bases from V and 0 from J; bases not matched to a gene: 10. CDR3 length: 19 residues. The CDR3 DNA reads as TGTGCCAGCAGCTTAACGTTAAGCAGGGGGCCCATCTCCTACAATGAGCAGTTCTTC. It is translated as CASSLTLSRGPISYNEQFF.

The J gene is TRBJ1-1, the V gene TRBV28; 8 nucleotides match TRBD1. The germline V gene has CDR1 MDHEN and CDR2 SYDVKM. V gave up 6 bases and J gave up 6 bases; unmatched junction bases: 6. CDR3 length: 13 amino acids. CDR3 loop: CASRGQVIPEAFF. The CDR3 nucleotides read TGTGCCAGCAGGGGACAGGTAATCCCTGAAGCTTTCTTT.

This clonotype turned up a few times. The J gene is TRBJ2-1, the V gene TRBV6-5, with TRBD2 as a possible D gene (6 bases). Judging by the DNA end, TRBJ2-7 fits better; the J call may be wrong. The CDR3 is 15 amino acids. Germline lookup yields CDR1 MNHEY and CDR2 SVGAGI. CDR3 residues: CASSYGGGNSYEQYF. CDR3 nucleotides: TGTGCCAGCAGTTACGGCGGAGGGAACTCCTACGAGCAGTACTTC.

The chain links TRBV28 to TRBJ2-1; TRBD2 might be the D (6 bases). V was cut by 9 bases and J by 0 bases, with 15 bases left in between. The CDR3 is 15 amino acids. Germline-derived CDR1 and CDR2 are MDHEN and SYDVKM. The chain's CDR3 is CASEAGGRSYNEQFF. The DNA of the CDR3 is TGTGCCAGTGAGGCCGGGGGACGCTCCTACAATGAGCAGTTCTTC.

This clonotype was counted ten times or more. The genes are TRBV5-1 and TRBJ2-5, with D possibly TRBD1 on 6 matching bases. The CDR3 spans 13 residues. Germline assignment: CDR1 SGHRS and CDR2 YFSETQ. The V end was cut by 7 bases, the J end by 2 bases, with 12 bases between. CDR3 nucleotide sequence: TGCGCCAGCGGCCCGGGACAACAAGAGACCCAGTACTTC. This encodes CASGPGQQETQYF.